The source of this T cell receptor (beta chain) is a study of blood T cell repertoires in COVID-19. At the level of the study: T cells, B-cell-depleted T cells, or PBMCs provided the cDNA or gDNA that served as material.

Germline CDR1 reads SNHLY; CDR2 reads FYNNEI. The CDR3 totals 14 residues. V lost 6 bases to trimming and J lost 4 bases; unmatched junction nucleotides: 5. TCRdb keeps only in-frame clones here, not all; method: immunoSEQ multiplex PCR. The profile shows roughly 160,000 clones, approximately 79% of them singletons. The chain joins TRBV2 to TRBJ2-5, with 10 bases that match TRBD1. The receptor was isolated from a woman older than 75 with acute or convalescent COVID-19. Source material: peripheral blood. The CDR3 protein is CASSSGTGVETQYF. For the CDR3, the DNA is TGTGCCAGCAGCTCCGGGACAGGGGTAGAGACCCAGTACTTC.